This T cell receptor beta chain derives from a study of OX40 agonist ivuxolimab in advanced cancers. In the study overall: In three patients, partial responses were observed, one with hepatocellular carcinoma and two with cutaneous melanoma.

Germline V gene sequence: CDR1 MGHRA, CDR2 YSYEKL. Between the trimmed V and J ends, which lost 3 bases and 0 bases, there was a span of 12 bases. This CDR3 contains 15 residues. TCRdb's copy holds only in-frame clones and misses some; the assay was immunoSEQ multiplex PCR. The profile shows about 73,000 clones, just under 90% of them singletons. The chain joins TRBV4-1 to TRBJ2-7; D is possibly TRBD2 (5 bases). This TCR came from an adult with an advanced solid tumor such as melanoma, head and neck, liver or kidney cancer. Source: CD4+ or CD8+ T cells sorted from blood, taken in a trial of the OX40 agonist ivuxolimab. The CDR3 here is CASSQPMGSSYEQYF. The CDR3 DNA reads as TGCGCCAGCAGCCAGCCCATGGGGAGCTCCTACGAGCAGTACTTC.